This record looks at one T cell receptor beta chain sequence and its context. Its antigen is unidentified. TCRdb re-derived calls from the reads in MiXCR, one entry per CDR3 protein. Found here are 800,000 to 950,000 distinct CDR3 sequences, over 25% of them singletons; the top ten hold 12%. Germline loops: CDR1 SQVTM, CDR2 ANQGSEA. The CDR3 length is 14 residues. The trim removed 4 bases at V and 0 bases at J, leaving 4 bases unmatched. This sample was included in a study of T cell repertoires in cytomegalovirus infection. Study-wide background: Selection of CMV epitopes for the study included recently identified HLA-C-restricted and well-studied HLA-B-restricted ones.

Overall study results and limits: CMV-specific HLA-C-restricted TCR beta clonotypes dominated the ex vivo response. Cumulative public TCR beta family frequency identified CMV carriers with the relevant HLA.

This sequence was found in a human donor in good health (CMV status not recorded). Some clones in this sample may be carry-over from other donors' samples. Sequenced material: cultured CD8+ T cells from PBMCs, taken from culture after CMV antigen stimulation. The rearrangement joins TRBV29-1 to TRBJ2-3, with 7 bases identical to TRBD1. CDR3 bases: TGCAGCGTTGGGGACAGTACTAGCACAGATACGCAGTATTTT. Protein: CSVGDSTSTDTQYF.